The rows below give T cell receptor beta chains drawn from one sample of a study of molecular identifiers for immune sequencing clone quantification. TCRdb itself ran the PCR reads through MiXCR, one entry per CDR3 protein. The sample lists some 12,000 distinct CDR3 sequences, 18% occurring once. Sequencing was performed on naive CD8+ T cells from blood, with Jurkat cell RNA spiked in. Every receptor here comes from a human donor in good health. Some libraries in this study had Jurkat cell RNA spiked in. The CDR3 runs from the conserved cysteine through the conserved F or W. Each record gives: D gene, V gene, J gene, clone size, CDR3 protein, CDR3 DNA. The D gene is left open where the match is weak. Where a row states a size, it is once, few, many or the class of an expanded clone; other rows omit it.

D: -; V: TRBV30; J: TRBJ1-1; size: -; CDR3: CAWGRDTEAFF; DNA: TGTGCCTGGGGGCGGGACACTGAAGCTTTCTTT
D: -; V: TRBV5-5; J: TRBJ2-3; size: medium-sized; CDR3: CASSLAVFMLADASTDTQYF; DNA: TGTGCCAGCAGCTTGGCGGTATTTATGCTAGCAGACGCGAGCACAGATACGCAGTATTTT
D: TRBD2; V: TRBV14; J: TRBJ2-3; size: medium-sized; CDR3: CASSPELATTDTQYF; DNA: TGTGCCAGCAGCCCAGAACTAGCGACCACAGATACGCAGTATTTT
D: -; V: TRBV5-1; J: TRBJ1-5; size: many; CDR3: CASSLGGKTNQPQHF; DNA: TGCGCCAGCAGCTTGGGAGGGAAGACGAATCAGCCCCAGCATTTT
D: -; V: TRBV13; J: TRBJ2-2; size: -; CDR3: CTSSSTYSTGELFF; DNA: TGTACCAGCAGCTCGACCTATTCCACCGGGGAGCTGTTTTTT
D: -; V: TRBV6-1; J: TRBJ2-7; size: many; CDR3: CASSESGLPSSYEQYF; DNA: TGTGCCAGCAGTGAGTCCGGACTTCCGAGCTCCTACGAGCAGTACTTC
D: TRBD2; V: TRBV6-6; J: TRBJ2-1; size: few; CDR3: CASSGLAGGPNEQFF; DNA: TGTGCCAGCAGCGGACTAGCGGGAGGGCCAAATGAGCAGTTCTTC
D: -; V: TRBV27; J: TRBJ2-1; size: medium-sized; CDR3: CASSPGEAEGHHEQFF; DNA: TGTGCCAGCAGTCCCGGGGAAGCGGAGGGCCATCATGAGCAGTTCTTC
D: TRBD2; V: TRBV4-1; J: TRBJ2-7; size: medium-sized; CDR3: CASSQDPSGRIVSYEQYF; DNA: TGCGCCAGCAGCCAAGACCCTAGCGGGAGAATTGTAAGTTACGAGCAGTACTTC
D: -; V: TRBV12-3/TRBV12-4; J: TRBJ2-5; size: -; CDR3: CASSLGTSWWGYQETQCF; DNA: TGTGCCAGCAGTTTAGGGACTTCATGGTGGGGATACCAAGAGACCCAGTGCTTC
D: TRBD1; V: TRBV28; J: TRBJ1-5; size: medium-sized; CDR3: CASSNRDRDFLQPQHF; DNA: TGTGCCAGCAGTAACCGGGACAGGGATTTTCTTCAGCCCCAGCATTTT
D: -; V: TRBV29-1; J: TRBJ2-1; size: many; CDR3: CSVELREREDNEQFF; DNA: TGCAGCGTTGAATTGCGGGAACGGGAAGACAATGAGCAGTTCTTC
D: TRBD2; V: TRBV4-1; J: TRBJ2-7; size: medium-sized; CDR3: CASSYGTSGIHSYEQYF; DNA: TGCGCCAGCAGCTACGGGACTAGCGGGATCCACTCCTACGAGCAGTACTTC
D: -; V: TRBV24-1; J: TRBJ2-4; size: -; CDR3: CATGRIAKNIQYF; DNA: TGTGCCACCGGGCGGATAGCCAAAAACATTCAGTACTTC
D: -; V: TRBV2; J: TRBJ1-5; size: -; CDR3: CASSEFQENQPQHF; DNA: TGTGCCAGCAGTGAATTCCAGGAAAATCAGCCCCAGCATTTT
D: -; V: TRBV2; J: TRBJ2-5; size: many; CDR3: CASSEFPSGETQYF; DNA: TGTGCCAGCAGTGAATTCCCTTCGGGGGAGACCCAGTACTTC
D: -; V: TRBV6-5; J: TRBJ1-6; size: many; CDR3: CASSYVAEVFNSPLHF; DNA: TGTGCCAGCAGTTACGTGGCAGAAGTGTTTAATTCACCCCTCCACTTT
D: -; V: TRBV20-1; J: TRBJ2-1; size: -; CDR3: CSAMGSSYNEQFF; DNA: TGCAGTGCGATGGGAAGCTCCTACAATGAGCAGTTCTTC
D: TRBD1; V: TRBV27; J: TRBJ1-5; size: many; CDR3: CATRTGQGNQPQHF; DNA: TGTGCTACCCGGACAGGACAGGGGAACCAGCCCCAGCATTTT
D: -; V: TRBV5-1; J: TRBJ1-6; size: few; CDR3: CASSLDDSPLHF; DNA: TGCGCCAGCAGCCTCGACGATTCACCCCTCCACTTT
D: TRBD1; V: TRBV7-8; J: TRBJ1-5; size: few; CDR3: CASTEGQYGNQPQHF; DNA: TGTGCCAGCACCGAGGGACAGTATGGCAATCAGCCCCAGCATTTT
D: TRBD2; V: TRBV20-1; J: TRBJ2-7; size: medium-sized; CDR3: CSARGGSYYEQYF; DNA: TGCAGTGCTAGAGGCGGGAGTTACTACGAGCAGTACTTC
D: -; V: TRBV6-2/TRBV6-3; J: TRBJ1-5; size: many; CDR3: CASSYYLNQPQHF; DNA: TGTGCCAGCAGTTACTACCTGAATCAGCCCCAGCATTTT
D: -; V: TRBV20-1; J: TRBJ1-1; size: -; CDR3: CSALPYGTTEAFF; DNA: TGCAGTGCCCTTCCCTACGGGACGACTGAAGCTTTCTTT
D: TRBD1; V: TRBV19; J: TRBJ2-7; size: many; CDR3: CASSVNPGGEQYF; DNA: TGTGCCAGTTCAGTTAACCCAGGGGGCGAGCAGTACTTC
D: -; V: TRBV4-1; J: TRBJ2-7; size: medium-sized; CDR3: CASSQDRGSSYEQYF; DNA: TGCGCCAGCAGCCAAGATCGGGGCAGCTCCTACGAGCAGTACTTC
D: TRBD2; V: TRBV7-8; J: TRBJ2-5; size: -; CDR3: CASSTNALYGGREETQYF; DNA: TGTGCCAGCAGCACAAATGCCTTGTATGGCGGGAGGGAAGAGACCCAGTACTTC
D: -; V: TRBV28; J: TRBJ2-7; size: many; CDR3: CASSRYYEQYF; DNA: TGTGCCAGCAGTCGATACTACGAGCAGTACTTC
D: -; V: TRBV7-2; J: TRBJ2-1; size: medium-sized; CDR3: CASSFPNRDEQFF; DNA: TGTGCCAGCAGCTTTCCTAACAGGGATGAGCAGTTCTTC
D: TRBD2; V: TRBV4-1; J: TRBJ2-1; size: -; CDR3: CASSQSLAGASYNEQFF; DNA: TGCGCCAGCAGCCAAAGTCTAGCGGGAGCCTCTTACAATGAGCAGTTCTTC
D: -; V: TRBV7-6; J: TRBJ1-1; size: many; CDR3: CASTNQPTEAFF; DNA: TGTGCCAGCACCAACCAGCCCACTGAAGCTTTCTTT
D: TRBD1; V: TRBV7-9; J: TRBJ2-7; size: medium-sized; CDR3: CASSRTGTGVLEQYF; DNA: TGTGCCAGCAGCCGCACCGGGACAGGAGTTTTAGAGCAGTACTTC
D: TRBD1; V: TRBV6-2/TRBV6-3; J: TRBJ2-7; size: many; CDR3: CASSYSPGGYYEQYF; DNA: TGTGCCAGCAGTTACTCCCCAGGGGGCTACTACGAGCAGTACTTC
D: -; V: TRBV19; J: TRBJ2-7; size: many; CDR3: CASSPSHAATYEQYF; DNA: TGTGCCAGTAGTCCTTCCCATGCCGCTACTTACGAGCAGTACTTC
D: -; V: TRBV13; J: TRBJ2-7; size: few; CDR3: CASSLGLASYEQYF; DNA: TGTGCCAGCAGCTTAGGACTTGCCTCCTACGAGCAGTACTTC
D: -; V: TRBV29-1; J: TRBJ2-1; size: many; CDR3: CSVEFVLNEQFF; DNA: TGCAGCGTTGAGTTCGTTCTCAATGAGCAGTTCTTC
D: -; V: TRBV6-1; J: TRBJ2-7; size: many; CDR3: CASTNSDIYEQYF; DNA: TGTGCCAGCACTAACTCTGACATTTACGAGCAGTACTTC
D: -; V: TRBV6-2/TRBV6-3; J: TRBJ2-1; size: many; CDR3: CASTFYNEQFF; DNA: TGTGCCAGCACCTTCTACAATGAGCAGTTCTTC
D: -; V: TRBV11-2; J: TRBJ1-1; size: medium-sized; CDR3: CASSPGQAHTEAFF; DNA: TGTGCCAGCAGCCCCGGTCAGGCTCACACTGAAGCTTTCTTT
D: TRBD1; V: TRBV25-1; J: TRBJ1-1; size: few; CDR3: CASSEWGGGSWADTEAFF; DNA: TGTGCCAGCAGTGAATGGGGAGGGGGCTCATGGGCTGACACTGAAGCTTTCTTT
D: -; V: TRBV25-1; J: TRBJ2-3; size: many; CDR3: CASSGTALASRDTDTQYF; DNA: TGTGCCAGCAGTGGGACAGCCCTAGCGAGCAGGGACACAGATACGCAGTATTTT
D: TRBD2; V: TRBV19; J: TRBJ2-1; size: many; CDR3: CASGIAGNNEQFF; DNA: TGTGCCAGTGGAATAGCGGGAAACAATGAGCAGTTCTTC
D: -; V: TRBV4-1; J: TRBJ1-4; size: few; CDR3: CASSTVATNEKLFF; DNA: TGCGCCAGCAGCACAGTAGCAACTAATGAAAAACTGTTTTTT
D: -; V: TRBV5-5; J: TRBJ2-7; size: medium-sized; CDR3: CASINPVHYEQYF; DNA: TGTGCCAGCATTAACCCGGTCCACTACGAGCAGTACTTC
D: -; V: TRBV30; J: TRBJ2-3; size: medium-sized; CDR3: CAWSVLGTDTQYF; DNA: TGTGCCTGGAGTGTTTTAGGCACAGATACGCAGTATTTT
D: TRBD2; V: TRBV19; J: TRBJ2-1; size: medium-sized; CDR3: CASKSLAGPYNEQFF; DNA: TGTGCCAGTAAGTCACTAGCGGGACCCTACAATGAGCAGTTCTTC